The clone carrying this T cell receptor beta chain was picked up many times. These data come from a study of blood T cell repertoires in COVID-19. The wider study: COVID-19 samples collected from the United States, Italy and Spain covered acute and convalescent phases.

CDR3 size: 13 residues. CDR1 is LGHDT and CDR2 is YNNKEL in the germline V gene (reference sequence). The V gene lost 8 bases and the J gene lost 4 bases, with 9 bases spanning the gap. The method was immunoSEQ multiplex PCR; TCRdb's version includes in-frame clones alone and lacks a portion of them. Among approximately 280,000 clones, 70% to 90% were seen once, and the ten largest hold roughly 5%. Sequences were obtained from peripheral blood. The sequence was collected from a man in his fifties with active or convalescent COVID-19. This chain links TRBV3-1 (or the pseudogene TRBV3-2) with TRBJ1-6; weak D call: TRBD1 (5 bases). The CDR3 nucleotides are TGTGCCAGCGGTGACAGATATAATTCACCCCTCCACTTT. Encoded protein: CASGDRYNSPLHF.